A selection of T cell receptor beta chains follows, all from one sample in a study of T cell responses to AZD1222 COVID-19 vaccine. Produced via immunoSEQ multiplex PCR; TCRdb's table is partial and in-frame only. Among 120,000 to 150,000 clones, approximately 90% were seen once, and the ten largest hold 2.8%. Material: peripheral blood, obtained on day 0 of MenACWY control vaccination. These TCRs come from an adult in good health. Each CDR3 is given with its conserved first and last residue. A D gene is named only where the DNA matches it firmly. Clone size is stated in some rows and not others, as once, few, many or a class when expanded.

CDR3nt	CDR3aa	abundance	d_gene	j_gene	v_gene
TGTGCCAGCAGTTCGGGGACGTTTTCCTACGAGCAGTACTTC	CASSSGTFSYEQYF	NA	NA	TRBJ2-7	TRBV27
TGTGCCAGCAGTTTGGTTCGGAACTACGAGCAGTACTTC	CASSLVRNYEQYF	NA	NA	TRBJ2-7	TRBV27
TGTGCCAGCTCACCGACACAATCCAATCAGCCCCAGCATTTT	CASSPTQSNQPQHF	NA	NA	TRBJ1-5	TRBV18
TGTGCCAGCAGCTTCGAGACAGGGATAAATTCACCCCTCCACTTT	CASSFETGINSPLHF	NA	TRBD1	TRBJ1-6	TRBV7-8
TGTGCCAGTAGTATGAGGACAGAATTTTATCAGCCCCAGCATTTT	CASSMRTEFYQPQHF	NA	NA	TRBJ1-5	TRBV19
TGTGCCAGCAGCCAAGTCGGGGACAGGGACTATGGCTACACCTTC	CASSQVGDRDYGYTF	NA	TRBD1	TRBJ1-2	TRBV14
TGTGCCAGCAGTAACGGAGGGACCTACAATGAGCAGTTCTTC	CASSNGGTYNEQFF	NA	NA	TRBJ2-1	TRBV27
TGTGCCACCAGTGATCAGGACAATGAGCAGTTCTTC	CATSDQDNEQFF	NA	NA	TRBJ2-1	TRBV24-1
TGTGCCAGCAGCTTAGATACCCTCTCAAGGGAGCAGGGGGCCTACGAGCAGTACTTC	CASSLDTLSREQGAYEQYF	NA	TRBD1	TRBJ2-7	TRBV11-2
TGTGCCACCGAGGGACAGGGATACGAGGGCTACACCTTC	CATEGQGYEGYTF	NA	TRBD1	TRBJ1-2	TRBV10-3
TGTGCCATCAGTGAAGGGAACTATGGCTACACCTTC	CAISEGNYGYTF	NA	NA	TRBJ1-2	TRBV10-3
TGCAGCGTTGCGGGGGGGGATGCCTACAATGAGCAGTTCTTC	CSVAGGDAYNEQFF	NA	TRBD2	TRBJ2-1	TRBV29-1
TGTGCCAGCAGCCAAGAGGGGGGACTCTCCTACGAGCAGTACTTC	CASSQEGGLSYEQYF	NA	NA	TRBJ2-7	TRBV3-1/TRBV3-2
TGTGCCATCGCCAGGGATAACTATGGCTACACCTTC	CAIARDNYGYTF	NA	NA	TRBJ1-2	TRBV2
TGTGCCAGCAGCTTTGGACAGGGGGCTCGGAATTCACCCCTCCACTTT	CASSFGQGARNSPLHF	NA	TRBD1	TRBJ1-6	TRBV5-5
TGTGCCAGCAGTGAACGCAGGGGGCCGGAAAGCAATCAGCCCCAGCATTTT	CASSERRGPESNQPQHF	once	TRBD1	TRBJ1-5	TRBV6-1
TGTGCCAGCAGTCTACACGGGACAGCGAACACTGAAGCTTTCTTT	CASSLHGTANTEAFF	NA	TRBD1	TRBJ1-1	TRBV7-3
TGTGCCAGCAGCGAGCGTCGTAGGGCCAACTATGGCTACACCTTC	CASSERRRANYGYTF	NA	NA	TRBJ1-2	TRBV3-1/TRBV3-2
TGTGCCAGCAGCTTAGCTCTAGGGCTGGCTAATGAAAAACTGTTTTTT	CASSLALGLANEKLFF	NA	NA	TRBJ1-4	TRBV7-9
TGTGCCAGCAGCTTAAGGATTAGCGGGAGTGAGAAGCAGTACTTC	CASSLRISGSEKQYF	NA	TRBD2	TRBJ2-7	TRBV7-9
TGTGCCAGCACCACTCGTAAGACTAATGAAAAACTGTTTTTT	CASTTRKTNEKLFF	NA	NA	TRBJ1-4	TRBV6-5
TGTGCCAGCTCACCCATACAGGGAGGTAACTACAATGAGCAGTTCTTC	CASSPIQGGNYNEQFF	once	NA	TRBJ2-1	TRBV18
TGTGCCACCAGCAGAGATGTTCAGCCCCAGCATTTT	CATSRDVQPQHF	NA	NA	TRBJ1-5	TRBV15
TGTGCCAGCGGTCCGAACCTAGGGTACAATTCACCCCTCCACTTT	CASGPNLGYNSPLHF	NA	NA	TRBJ1-6	TRBV6-5
TGCGCCAGCAGCTCGGAGGCCGCGGGAGGGCCGGCGGATACGCAGTATTTT	CASSSEAAGGPADTQYF	NA	TRBD2	TRBJ2-3	TRBV5-1
TGTGCCAGCAGACAGGACAGGGCTGGAAACACCATATATTTT	CASRQDRAGNTIYF	NA	TRBD1	TRBJ1-3	TRBV7-9
TGCGCCAGCAGCTTGGGGGGCGCGACAGGTACAGATACGCAGTATTTT	CASSLGGATGTDTQYF	NA	NA	TRBJ2-3	TRBV5-1
TGTGCCAGCAGCGACCGACGGGACCGATACACCGGGGAGCTGTTTTTT	CASSDRRDRYTGELFF	NA	NA	TRBJ2-2	TRBV9
TGTGCCAGCAGCGAGGAACAGGGTTCCCTCTACGAGCAGTACTTC	CASSEEQGSLYEQYF	NA	NA	TRBJ2-7	TRBV9
TGTGCCAGCAGTTACAGGCTAGACACTGAAGCTTTCTTT	CASSYRLDTEAFF	NA	NA	TRBJ1-1	TRBV6-4
TGTGCCAGCAGCCTTAACGATTATACTGACGGAAACACCATATATTTT	CASSLNDYTDGNTIYF	NA	NA	TRBJ1-3	TRBV4-2
TGTGCCAGCAGGAGCCAGGGATCAAGCTATGGCTACACCTTC	CASRSQGSSYGYTF	NA	NA	TRBJ1-2	TRBV28
TGTGCCACCAGTGATGGGTACGAGCAGTACTTC	CATSDGYEQYF	NA	NA	TRBJ2-7	TRBV24-1
TGCGCCAGCAGCTTGGACTCCCACGACTACAATGAGCAGTTCTTC	CASSLDSHDYNEQFF	NA	NA	TRBJ2-1	TRBV5-1
TGTGCCAGCAGTTTTTCCACTCTCACTGAAGCTTTCTTT	CASSFSTLTEAFF	once	NA	TRBJ1-1	TRBV27
TGTGCCAGCAGCCCAGATGTAAGCTCCTACAATGAGCAGTTCTTC	CASSPDVSSYNEQFF	NA	NA	TRBJ2-1	TRBV7-2
TGTGCCAGCAGCTTTCTAGCGGGGATCAACACCGGGGAGCTGTTTTTT	CASSFLAGINTGELFF	NA	TRBD2	TRBJ2-2	TRBV7-6
TGTGCCATCAGTGAGTCGCATCAGGGCAAGGCTGAAGCTTTCTTT	CAISESHQGKAEAFF	once	NA	TRBJ1-1	TRBV10-3
TGTGCCAGCAGTTACTCGGGGATTTTCGCCACAGATACGCAGTATTTT	CASSYSGIFATDTQYF	NA	NA	TRBJ2-3	TRBV6-5
TGCGCCAGCAGCCAAGAATCCCCGAACGCGGCCAGCTTTAACTATGGCTACACCTTC	CASSQESPNAASFNYGYTF	NA	NA	TRBJ1-2	TRBV4-1
TGTGCCAGCAGCCAAGAATGGGGGACAACCTCCTACGAGCAGTACTTC	CASSQEWGTTSYEQYF	NA	NA	TRBJ2-7	TRBV14
TGTGCCAGTACGTCGAGGGGGATGAACACTGAAGCTTTCTTT	CASTSRGMNTEAFF	NA	NA	TRBJ1-1	TRBV19